The 16 T cell receptor beta chains presented below share a single source sample, sequenced in a study of immune evolution from preneoplasia to lung adenocarcinoma. TCRdb's copy holds only in-frame clones and misses some; the assay was immunoSEQ multiplex PCR. The sample has 5,000 or so clones; roughly 80% are singletons. The sample consisted of FFPE minimally invasive lung adenocarcinoma tissue. All receptors derive from a person aged 50-75 years with lung adenocarcinoma.

CDR3 coding DNA: TGTGCCAGCAGCTTGTACGGGGCCCAGAGGGTCTACGAGCAGTACTTC. It codes for CASSLYGAQRVYEQYF. The genes are TRBV5-6 and TRBJ2-7, with D tentatively TRBD1 or TRBD2 (5 bases each). CDR1 is SGHDT, CDR2 YYEEEE, per germline. Trimming stripped 1 base from V and 3 bases from J, with 17 bases between. CDR3 length: 16 residues.

The DNA for the CDR3 is TGTGCCAGCAGCGTAGGGGGGGAGAGCGACGAAAAACTGTTTTTT. It translates to CASSVGGESDEKLFF. This rearrangement joins TRBV9 to TRBJ1-4; D might be TRBD1 (5 bases). The germline V gene has CDR1 SGDLS and CDR2 YYNGEE. This CDR3 region has 15 residues. V was clipped by 0 bases and J by 8 bases, with 14 bases between them.

The CDR3: CASRSSPGHGTSGRTETQYF. The CDR3 nucleotides read TGTGCCAGCAGATCCTCACCGGGACATGGGACTAGCGGGAGGACGGAGACCCAGTACTTC. The genes are TRBV7-8 and TRBJ2-5; 15 bases fit TRBD2. V lost 6 bases and J lost 5; bases outside the gene matches: 19. Germline V gives CDR1 SGHVS, CDR2 FQNEAQ. The length of the CDR3 is 20 residues.

This clone occurred once. The chain is built from TRBV11-2 and TRBJ2-5, with 7 bases lining up with TRBD1. The J call may be faulty, since TRBJ2-7 better matches the DNA end. The CDR3 is 13 residues long. Germline V gene lookup returns CDR1 SGHAT and CDR2 FQNNGV. The chain's CDR3 is CASSMGQPYEQYF. CDR3 nucleotides: TGTGCCAGCAGCATGGGACAGCCCTACGAGCAGTACTTC.

The chain couples TRBV2 to TRBJ1-6; D gene ambiguous. Germline V lookup: CDR1 SNHLY, CDR2 FYNNEI. Trimming pared 0 bases from V and 9 bases from J, leaving 6 bases between. The CDR3 length is 13 residues. The CDR3 region has the DNA TGTGCCAGCAGTGAAGCGCTTCGTTCACCCCTCCACTTT. The encoded protein is CASSEALRSPLHF.

V and J are TRBV4-1 and TRBJ1-4; D is unresolved. Trimming shortened V by 3 bases and J by 0 bases, and 11 bases separated the two germline ends. This CDR3 is built from 16 residues. Germline values: CDR1 MGHRA, CDR2 YSYEKL. The CDR3 region has the DNA TGCGCCAGCAGCCATAGCCCCAGAGCAACTAATGAAAAACTGTTTTTT. Protein product: CASSHSPRATNEKLFF.

This clone occurred a few times. This chain links TRBV7-2 with TRBJ2-1, with 10 bases that match TRBD1. Germline CDR1 SGHTA, CDR2 FQGNSA. The CDR3 runs to 15 residues. The ends lost 3 bases at V and 9 bases at J; junction bases unmatched: 8. The CDR3 DNA reads as TGTGCCAGCAGCTTCGGGGACAGGGGTTTTCGTGAGCAGTTCTTC. It specifies CASSFGDRGFREQFF. Full variable domain (rest looked up from reference TRBV7-2 and TRBJ2-1): GAGVSQSPSNKVTEKGKDVELRCDPISGHTALYWYRQSLGQGLEFLIYFQGNSAPDKSGLPSDRFSAERTGGSVSTLTIQRTQQEDSAVYLCASSFGDRGFREQFFGPGTRLTVL.

The V gene is TRBV7-2, the J gene TRBJ2-7, with D perhaps TRBD1 (6 bases). This CDR3 is 14 amino acids long. V dropped 5 bases and J dropped 2 bases, with 13 bases sitting between them. The germline CDR1 and CDR2 sequences are SGHTA and FQGNSA. CDR3 nucleotide sequence: TGTGCCAGCAGCCTCCGGGACACAGCCTACGAGCAGTACTTC. Amino acid sequence: CASSLRDTAYEQYF.

J is TRBJ1-5 and V is TRBV6-6; 8 nucleotides agree with TRBD1. The CDR3 totals 15 residues. Per the germline V gene, CDR1 is MNHNY and CDR2 is SVGAGI (reference sequence). V gave up 7 bases and J gave up 3 bases; unmatched junction bases: 8. CDR3 in amino acids: CASTETGVSNQPQHF. The CDR3 DNA reads TGTGCCAGCACCGAGACAGGGGTCTCCAATCAGCCCCAGCATTTT.

V gene TRBV5-4 combines with J gene TRBJ2-1; D not resolved. The CDR3 is made up of 16 amino acids. Per germline, CDR1 SGHNT and CDR2 YYREEE (reference sequence). The V end was cut by 4 bases, the J end by 5 bases, with 19 bases between. The CDR3 sequence: CASSPSAGAPHNEQFF. The DNA of the CDR3 is TGTGCCAGCAGCCCCAGCGCTGGAGCTCCCCACAATGAGCAGTTCTTC. The full variable domain, its missing parts supplied by reference TRBV5-4 and TRBJ2-1, is ETGVTQSPTHLIKTRGQQVTLRCSSQSGHNTVSWYQQALGQGPQFIFQYYREEENGRGNFPPRFSGLQFPNYSSELNVNALELDDSALYLCASSPSAGAPHNEQFFGPGTRLTVL.

This chain links TRBV7-2 with TRBJ1-2; 7 bases are a match to TRBD1. Germline CDR1 and CDR2: SGHTA and FQGNSA. The CDR3 sequence is 14 residues long. V lost 5 bases, J lost 6 bases, and 9 bases stayed unmatched. The CDR3 protein is CASSDYLDRDGYTF. CDR3 in DNA: TGTGCCAGCAGCGACTATCTCGACAGGGATGGCTACACCTTC.

This rearrangement joins TRBV5-1 to TRBJ1-4; possibly TRBD1 for D (6 bases). Germline-derived CDR1 and CDR2 are SGHRS and YFSETQ. V was pared by 4 bases and J by 4 bases, with 14 bases between. There are 15 residues in the CDR3. CDR3 DNA: TGCGCCAGCAGCGTCTTCGGACAGAGTAATGAAAAACTGTTTTTT. Its protein is CASSVFGQSNEKLFF.

This sequence joins TRBV27 and TRBJ2-1; the match to TRBD2 covers 12 bases. This CDR3 is 15 amino acids long. CDR1 and CDR2 from the germline V gene are MNHEY and SMNVEV (reference sequence). V shed 2 bases and J 5 bases; nucleotides not matched to a gene: 1. CDR3 nucleotides: TGTGCCAGCAGTTTAGGACTAGCGGGGAACAATGAGCAGTTCTTC. This gives the protein CASSLGLAGNNEQFF.

This clone was observed a few times. The rearrangement links TRBV28 to TRBJ1-1; 8 positions match TRBD1. The CDR3 spans 11 residues. Germline V gene lookup returns CDR1 MDHEN and CDR2 SYDVKM. The V segment lost 8 bases and the J segment 11 bases; nucleotides outside the gene matches: 7. In DNA, the CDR3 is TGTGCCAGCGGACTACAGGGGGAGGCTTTCTTT. This translates into CASGLQGEAFF. Variable domain in full (rest from reference TRBV28 and TRBJ1-1): DVKVTQSSRYLVKRTGEKVFLECVQDMDHENMFWYRQDPGLGLRLIYFSYDVKMKEKGDIPEGYSVSREKKERFSLILESASTNQTSMYLCASGLQGEAFFGQGTRLTVV.

V is TRBV19 and J is TRBJ2-2; 8 bases match TRBD2. The CDR3 contains 14 residues. CDR1 and CDR2 from the germline V gene are LNHDA and SQIVND (reference sequence). Trimming took 5 bases from V and 4 from J; bases not matched to a gene: 3. This CDR3 reads CASSGGGFTGELFF. The CDR3 coding sequence is TGTGCCAGTAGTGGCGGGGGGTTCACCGGGGAGCTGTTTTTT.

The V call is TRBV25-1, the J call TRBJ2-2, with 7 bases that match TRBD1. CDR1 and CDR2 (germline): MGHDK, SYGVNS. V trimming: 6 bases; J trimming: 10 bases; junction bases outside the gene matches: 8. CDR3 size: 13 residues. CDR3 in amino acids: CASSEGAVEELFF. CDR3 nucleotides: TGTGCCAGCAGCGAGGGGGCTGTGGAGGAGCTGTTTTTT.